The 4 T cell receptor beta chains presented below share a single source sample, sequenced in a study of response to subunit inactivated influenza vaccine. Via MiXCR, TCRdb re-called the RT-PCR reads, giving one row per CDR3 protein. The sample includes 400,000 to 650,000 distinct CDR3 sequences, roughly 7.9% of them seen just once. The source was PBMCs from blood, collected less than 30 months after vaccination. These receptors were collected from a man aged 50 to 69 who received an inactivated influenza vaccine.

The chain recombines TRBV9 with TRBJ2-3; possibly TRBD2 for D (5 bases). There are 16 residues in the CDR3. CDR1 and CDR2 from the germline V gene are SGDLS and YYNGEE. The V and J ends lost 0 bases and 2 bases respectively, with 13 bases between them. CDR3 bases: TGTGCCAGCAGCGTAGCTACGGGGTTTATCACAGATACGCAGTATTTT. It is translated as CASSVATGFITDTQYF.

V and J are TRBV9 and TRBJ1-3; D is possibly TRBD1 (6 bases). This CDR3 region has 17 residues. CDR1 and CDR2 from the germline V gene are SGDLS and YYNGEE. Trimming removed 1 base at V and 4 bases at J, with 18 bases between. The chain's CDR3 is CASSVRVGGAAGNTIYF. The CDR3 DNA sequence: TGTGCCAGCAGCGTACGGGTAGGGGGGGCTGCAGGAAACACCATATATTTT.

V gene TRBV5-1 combines with J gene TRBJ1-1; D is uncertain. Trimming stripped 5 bases from V and 7 bases from J, with 9 bases between. The CDR3 contains 11 residues. Per germline, CDR1 SGHRS and CDR2 YFSETQ. The CDR3: CASRSEGEAFF. CDR3 DNA sequence: TGCGCCAGCAGGAGCGAGGGTGAAGCTTTCTTT. Full variable domain (rest looked up from reference TRBV5-1 and TRBJ1-1): KAGVTQTPRYLIKTRGQQVTLSCSPISGHRSVSWYQQTPGQGLQFLFEYFSETQRNKGNFPGRFSGRQFSNSRSEMNVSTLELGDSALYLCASRSEGEAFFGQGTRLTVV.

The table lists this clonotype with a few counts. V and J are TRBV7-6 and TRBJ1-5; no definite D call. V lost 1 base and J 6 bases, leaving 13 bases between the germline ends. This CDR3 region has 15 residues. CDR1 and CDR2 (germline): SGHVS, FNYEAQ. CDR3 amino acids: CASSLEASAGQPQHF. DNA of the CDR3: TGTGCCAGCAGCTTAGAGGCGTCAGCTGGTCAGCCCCAGCATTTT.